The T cell receptor (beta chain) under discussion was sequenced for a study of T cell responses to AZD1222 COVID-19 vaccine. The trim removed 2 bases at V and 8 bases at J, leaving 6 bases unmatched. Germline V gene sequence: CDR1 LGHDT, CDR2 YNNKEL (reference sequence). There are 15 residues in the CDR3. Study-wide points: Clonal diversity was possibly underestimated; the donors were predominantly white British and more often female. All repertoire sampling was performed exclusively after the peak T cell response.

Concerning this clone: What it binds is unknown.

Here immunoSEQ multiplex PCR was the method, and the copy in TCRdb shows in-frame clones only, minus some. Of around 140,000 clones in the sample, over 75% were seen once. This specimen consisted of peripheral blood, obtained 28 days after the second dose of the MenACWY control vaccine. J is TRBJ1-2 and V is TRBV3-1 (or the pseudogene TRBV3-2), with 12 bases lining up with TRBD1. The TCR originated in an adult who received the MenACWY meningococcal vaccine as a control. The CDR3 DNA reads as TGTGCCAGCAGCCAAATCCGGGACAGGGGGCGGGGCTACACCTTC. Translating it yields CASSQIRDRGRGYTF.